The 7 T cell receptor beta chains given below trace back to one sample, sequenced in a study of T cells in Graves' hyperthyroidism and ophthalmopathy. TCR beta CDR3 sequences were amplified from RNA transcripts. The TCR CDR3 first-round RT-PCR relied on the HTBI primer set. Each CDR3 protein gets one entry after TCRdb re-called the multiplex PCR reads with MiXCR. The table has around 260,000 distinct CDR3 sequences, under 30% seen once; the top ten hold approximately 30%. The sample comprised blood. The receptors shown here come from a middle-aged man with Graves' hyperthyroidism that later progressed to Graves' ophthalmopathy.

Ten or more counts support this clonotype. The chain recombines TRBV28 with TRBJ2-7, with D tentatively TRBD2 (6 bases). The CDR3 is made up of 16 amino acids. Germline CDR1 is MDHEN and CDR2 is SYDVKM. V was pared by 7 bases and J by 6 bases, with 25 bases between. CDR3 residues: CASIPLGKRVGFEQYF. As DNA, the CDR3 is TGTGCCAGCATCCCCCTAGGGAAGCGGGTTGGGTTCGAGCAGTACTTC. Full variable domain (remainder filled in from reference TRBV28 and TRBJ2-7): DVKVTQSSRYLVKRTGEKVFLECVQDMDHENMFWYRQDPGLGLRLIYFSYDVKMKEKGDIPEGYSVSREKKERFSLILESASTNQTSMYLCASIPLGKRVGFEQYFGPGTRLTVT.

This clonotype was detected many times. The chain employs TRBV9 and TRBJ1-3, with a tentative D call TRBD1 (5 bases). The V and J ends lost 0 bases and 0 bases respectively, with 10 bases between them. Germline values: CDR1 SGDLS, CDR2 YYNGEE. The CDR3 has 16 residues. DNA of the CDR3: TGTGCCAGCAGCGTAGCTCTCGGGACCTCTGGAAACACCATATATTTT. Encoded protein: CASSVALGTSGNTIYF.

At least ten counts were recorded for this clonotype. In DNA form, the CDR3 reads TGTGCCAGCAGTGATTTTTGGACAGGGAAAAGTGGCAATCAGCCCCAGCATTTT. It is translated as CASSDFWTGKSGNQPQHF. The chain recombines TRBV6-1 with TRBJ1-5, with 8 bases matching TRBD1. J was trimmed by 2 bases and V by 3 bases; bases with no gene match: 12. Germline CDR1 is MNHNS and CDR2 is SASEGT. The CDR3 runs 18 residues.

The chain uses TRBV6-2 or TRBV6-3 and TRBJ2-2; D uncertain. The germline CDR1 and CDR2 sequences are MNHEY and SVGEGT. CDR3 size: 15 residues. The germline V and J ends were trimmed by 5 bases and 3 bases, with 13 bases remaining between them. CDR3 nucleotides: TGTGCCAGCAGTCGGCGCCTAAGGCACACCGGGGAGCTGTTTTTT. Encoded protein: CASSRRLRHTGELFF.

The rearrangement joins TRBV6-2 or TRBV6-3 to TRBJ2-5; D is undetermined. Deletions cut 2 bases from V and 5 bases from J, with 9 bases between. The CDR3 runs to 13 residues. Germline V gene lookup returns CDR1 MNHEY and CDR2 SVGEGT. CDR3 loop: CASSYELDETQYF. The CDR3 DNA follows: TGTGCCAGCAGTTACGAGCTAGACGAGACCCAGTACTTC.

Ten or more counts support this clonotype. This chain joins TRBV28 and TRBJ1-6; D gene unclear. Trimming cost V 5 bases and J 9 bases, with 14 bases left between them. CDR1 is MDHEN and CDR2 is SYDVKM in the germline V gene. The CDR3 spans 14 residues. The CDR3 loop is CASSHTETTSPLHF. The CDR3 nucleotides are TGTGCCAGCAGTCATACCGAGACAACTTCACCCCTCCACTTT.

This clonotype was counted ten times or more. V usage is TRBV5-6 and J usage is TRBJ2-2; 9 positions agree with TRBD1. Germline V CDR1 and CDR2: SGHDT, YYEEEE. The J segment lost 5 bases and the V segment lost 4 bases, leaving 12 bases of the junction unmatched. CDR3 length equals 17 residues. The CDR3 region is CASSPDTGTGKTGELFF. CDR3 in DNA: TGTGCCAGCAGCCCAGATACCGGGACAGGGAAAACCGGGGAGCTGTTTTTT.